Below are 28 T cell receptor beta chains sequenced from a single sample in a study of human T cells and chemical hapten exposure. TCRdb re-derived calls from the 5' RACE reads in MiXCR, one entry per CDR3 protein. Counted here are about 110,000 distinct CDR3 sequences, more than 15% occurring once; the ten biggest clones make up about 3%. Researchers extracted total RNA from unfractionated whole blood. These receptors were obtained from a human donor in good health.

The chain couples TRBV7-6 to TRBJ1-6; TRBD1 might be the D (6 bases). Germline CDR1 reads SGHVS; CDR2 reads FNYEAQ. V was cut by 3 bases and J by 10 bases, with 16 bases left in between. This CDR3 is 15 amino acids long. CDR3 loop: CASSLETGGESPLHF. For the CDR3, the DNA is TGTGCCAGCAGCTTGGAGACAGGAGGGGAATCACCCCTCCACTTT.

The CDR3 DNA reads as TGTGCCAGCAGTTCCCTCACCGGTCTCCTGAATGAAAAACTGTTTTTT. Translation: CASSSLTGLLNEKLFF. The chain recombines TRBV27 with TRBJ1-4; D is uncertain. This CDR3 region has 16 residues. The ends were cut back, 4 bases at V and 5 bases at J, with 17 bases in the middle. Germline CDR1 reads MNHEY; CDR2 reads SMNVEV (reference sequence).

This clonotype was recorded at least ten times. A junction boundary mismatches the germline segment, possibly from a read error. This chain links TRBV7-7 with TRBJ1-5, with 7 bases that match TRBD1. The CDR3 is made up of 13 amino acids. Per germline, CDR1 SSHAT and CDR2 FNYEAQ (reference sequence). The CDR3: CASSAGQHQPQHF. CDR3 nucleotides: TGTGCTAGCAGCGCGGGACAGCATCAGCCCCAGCATTTT.

The chain links TRBV20-1 to TRBJ2-7, with TRBD1 matching over 8 bases. V lost 0 bases to trimming and J lost 3 bases; unmatched junction nucleotides: 7. CDR3 size: 15 residues. Germline V gene lookup returns CDR1 DFQATT and CDR2 SNEGSKA (reference sequence). The CDR3 DNA sequence: TGCAGTGCTAGAGATTATGGACAGGGACTCTACGAGCAGTACTTC. Translated, it gives CSARDYGQGLYEQYF.

The V call is TRBV9, the J call TRBJ2-1; 8 bases match TRBD2. The CDR3 extends over 18 amino acids. V lost 0 bases, J lost 7 bases, and 15 bases stayed unmatched. Germline V gives CDR1 SGDLS, CDR2 YYNGEE. CDR3 sequence: CASSVAPPPVAGTNEQFF. The CDR3, as DNA: TGTGCCAGCAGCGTAGCTCCCCCCCCGGTAGCGGGAACGAATGAGCAGTTCTTC.

This clonotype was detected only a few times. The genes are TRBV6-5 and TRBJ2-1; D might be TRBD1 or TRBD2, each matching 6 bases. V was clipped by 7 bases and J by 10 bases, with 17 bases between them. CDR3 length equals 13 residues. Germline-derived CDR1 and CDR2 are MNHEY and SVGAGI. The CDR3 sequence: CASTGGAGREQFF. The CDR3 coding sequence is TGTGCCAGCACCGGGGGCGCGGGAAGGGAGCAGTTCTTC.

The chain employs TRBV5-1 and TRBJ2-1; 15 bases fit TRBD2. The germline gives CDR1 SGHRS, CDR2 YFSETQ. With 3 bases clipped from V and 5 bases from J, the junction kept 6 bases outside the gene matches. The CDR3 has 17 amino acids. CDR3 region: CASSWGLAGGKNNEQFF. In DNA form, the CDR3 reads TGCGCCAGCAGCTGGGGACTAGCGGGAGGCAAGAACAATGAGCAGTTCTTC.

This clonotype was recorded a few times. The rearrangement joins TRBV7-3 to TRBJ2-7; no definite D call. Trimming stripped 5 bases from V and 2 bases from J, with 13 bases between. Germline V CDR1 and CDR2: SGHTA, FQGTGA. This CDR3 has 14 residues. The CDR3 protein is CASSLGRATYEQYF. DNA for the CDR3: TGTGCCAGCAGCCTAGGGCGTGCCACCTACGAGCAGTACTTC.

In nucleotides, the CDR3 is TGCGCCAGCAGTGACCCGACTGGAGGGGGGGAGACCCAGTACTTC. Translated: CASSDPTGGGETQYF. The V and J genes are TRBV10-1 and TRBJ2-5, with D perhaps being TRBD1 or TRBD2 (6 bases each). This CDR3 comprises 15 residues. The ends were cut back, 3 bases at V and 5 bases at J, with 16 bases in the middle. The germline V gene has CDR1 WNHNN and CDR2 SYGVQD (reference sequence).

This chain connects TRBV20-1 to TRBJ2-3, with a possible D match to TRBD1 (5 bases). The CDR3 extends over 16 amino acids. Germline V gene data show CDR1 as DFQATT and CDR2 as SNEGSKA (reference sequence). Trimming cost V 6 bases and J 2 bases, with 21 bases left between them. The CDR3 reads CSATPPRALLTDTQYF. The CDR3 coding sequence is TGCAGTGCGACGCCCCCCAGGGCGCTCCTCACAGATACGCAGTATTTT.

The chain uses TRBV4-1 and TRBJ1-6; D is unresolved. Germline V gene sequence: CDR1 MGHRA, CDR2 YSYEKL. CDR3 length: 13 amino acids. Between the trimmed V and J ends, which lost 0 bases and 9 bases, there was a span of 6 bases. DNA for the CDR3: TGCGCCAGCAGCCAAGACGGGCGTTCACCCCTCCACTTT. Translating it yields CASSQDGRSPLHF.

In its sample, this clonotype was seen a few times. This sequence joins TRBV28 and TRBJ2-1, with a tentative D call TRBD2 (5 bases). Deletions cut 6 bases from V and 0 bases from J, with 18 bases between. From germline, CDR1 is MDHEN and CDR2 SYDVKM. The CDR3 has 17 amino acids. CDR3 protein: CASSFPRLSRSYNEQFF. The CDR3 DNA is TGTGCCAGCAGCTTTCCCCGACTATCTCGCTCCTACAATGAGCAGTTCTTC.

The chain couples TRBV11-2 to TRBJ2-3; TRBD2 agrees at 13 bases. The CDR3 is made up of 17 amino acids. CDR1 is SGHAT, CDR2 FQNNGV, per germline. V was pared by 9 bases and J by 0 bases, with 9 bases of the junction left unmatched. CDR3 DNA: TGTGCCAGTCGGGGACTAGCGGGGCCCGCTAGCACAGATACGCAGTATTTT. It translates to CASRGLAGPASTDTQYF.

CDR3 in DNA: TGTGCCAGCAGTTCCCGGGCGGGGTCGCCCTACGAGCAGTACTTC. This gives the protein CASSSRAGSPYEQYF. The J gene is TRBJ2-7, the V gene TRBV12-3 or TRBV12-4, with D perhaps matching TRBD2 (6 bases). Between the trimmed V and J ends, which lost 4 bases and 2 bases, there was a span of 15 bases. The CDR3 has 15 residues.

This chain uses TRBV5-1 with TRBJ2-7, with 7 bases that match TRBD1. The germline V gene encodes CDR1 SGHRS and CDR2 YFSETQ. This CDR3 comprises 15 residues. With 2 bases clipped from V and 4 bases from J, the junction kept 9 bases outside the gene matches. Here the CDR3 reads CASSFNEGAGYEQYF. CDR3 in DNA: TGCGCCAGCAGCTTCAATGAGGGGGCAGGATACGAGCAGTACTTC. Complete variable domain (other parts from reference TRBV5-1 and TRBJ2-7): KAGVTQTPRYLIKTRGQQVTLSCSPISGHRSVSWYQQTPGQGLQFLFEYFSETQRNKGNFPGRFSGRQFSNSRSEMNVSTLELGDSALYLCASSFNEGAGYEQYFGPGTRLTVT.

The gene calls are TRBV4-1 and TRBJ2-5, with 11 bases identical to TRBD2. The germline CDR1 and CDR2 sequences are MGHRA and YSYEKL. This CDR3 region has 18 residues. J gave up 7 bases and V 2 bases, and 15 bases lay outside the gene matches. The CDR3 DNA is TGCGCCAGCAGCCAAACTAGCGGGAGTCTACTTTTGGTCGGGACCCAGTACTTC. Its protein product is CASSQTSGSLLLVGTQYF.

This clonotype was counted a few times. The V and J genes are TRBV2 and TRBJ2-7; 7 nucleotides align to TRBD2. This CDR3 has 15 residues. The germline gives CDR1 SNHLY, CDR2 FYNNEI. V shed 5 bases and J 1 base; nucleotides not matched to a gene: 8. The DNA of the CDR3 is TGTGCCAGCAGTTCCGCTCGGGGGGAATCCTACGAGCAGTACTTC. It specifies CASSSARGESYEQYF. The entire variable domain, with the rest obtained from reference TRBV2 and TRBJ2-7, is as follows: EPEVTQTPSHQVTQMGQEVILRCVPISNHLYFYWYRQILGQKVEFLVSFYNNEISEKSEIFDDQFSVERPDGSNFTLKIRSTKLEDSAMYFCASSSARGESYEQYFGPGTRLTVT.

The table lists this clonotype with a few counts. The chain is built from TRBV28 and TRBJ2-5; no firm D call. The CDR3 sequence is 14 residues long. Germline values: CDR1 MDHEN, CDR2 SYDVKM. Deletions cut 3 bases from V and 5 bases from J, with 13 bases between. CDR3 sequence: CASSFVTEGETQYF. CDR3 bases: TGTGCCAGCAGTTTTGTCACTGAAGGCGAGACCCAGTACTTC.

This clonotype was observed a handful of times. The chain uses TRBV20-1 and TRBJ2-1, with no clear D. The ends were cut back, 6 bases at V and 7 bases at J, with 22 bases in the middle. Germline assignment: CDR1 DFQATT and CDR2 SNEGSKA (reference sequence). The length of the CDR3 is 15 residues. CDR3 bases: TGCAGTGCCCCCTGGCCCCGTCCCCGTGGGAATGAGCAGTTCTTC. Its translation is CSAPWPRPRGNEQFF.

This clonotype was picked up a small number of times. The chain couples TRBV24-1 to TRBJ2-1; a weak D match, TRBD1 (6 bases). The CDR3 extends over 15 amino acids. Germline V gene lookup returns CDR1 KGHDR and CDR2 SFDVKD. Trimming took off 0 bases at V and 5 bases at J, with 10 bases between the two ends. CDR3 nucleotides: TGTGCCACCAGTGATTTGCAGGGGATCAACAATGAGCAGTTCTTC. This gives the protein CATSDLQGINNEQFF.

The chain has TRBV20-1 and TRBJ2-1; 8 bases match TRBD2. Germline CDR1 DFQATT, CDR2 SNEGSKA (reference sequence). This CDR3 has 15 amino acids. J gave up 9 bases and V 3 bases, and 13 bases lay outside the gene matches. CDR3 amino acids: CSASFSGTRRTEQFF. The CDR3 DNA follows: TGCAGTGCTAGTTTCTCCGGGACTAGAAGGACTGAGCAGTTCTTC.

There are a few counts of this clonotype. The chain carries TRBV5-1 and TRBJ2-6; D is unresolved. V lost 4 bases to trimming and J lost 0 bases, with 5 bases between them. This CDR3 has 14 residues. The V gene's germline CDR1 is SGHRS and CDR2 YFSETQ. The CDR3 DNA reads as TGCGCCAGCAGCCATCGCTCTGGGGCCAACGTCCTGACTTTC. Protein product: CASSHRSGANVLTF.

This chain uses TRBV5-1 with TRBJ2-7; 7 bases match TRBD1. The CDR3 totals 16 residues. With V trimmed by 4 bases and J by 3 bases, 13 bases remained unmatched. Germline V gene lookup returns CDR1 SGHRS and CDR2 YFSETQ. The CDR3, as DNA: TGCGCCAGCAGCATAATTAGACAGGGCGCAATCTACGAGCAGTACTTC. This translates into CASSIIRQGAIYEQYF. Full variable domain (remainder filled in from reference TRBV5-1 and TRBJ2-7): KAGVTQTPRYLIKTRGQQVTLSCSPISGHRSVSWYQQTPGQGLQFLFEYFSETQRNKGNFPGRFSGRQFSNSRSEMNVSTLELGDSALYLCASSIIRQGAIYEQYFGPGTRLTVT.

The V and J genes are TRBV18 and TRBJ1-1, with 8 bases matching TRBD1. Per germline, CDR1 KGHSH and CDR2 LQKENI. This CDR3 comprises 17 residues. The V gene end was trimmed by 2 bases and the J gene end by 2 bases; junction bases not matched to a gene: 10. DNA for the CDR3: TGTGCCAGCTCACCAGCACAGGGGGGCGGTAGTAACACTGAAGCTTTCTTT. Protein: CASSPAQGGGSNTEAFF.

This clonotype has only a few counts. The chain uses TRBV20-1 and TRBJ2-2, with 9 bases matching TRBD2. The V segment lost 7 bases and the J segment 8 bases; nucleotides outside the gene matches: 8. Germline-derived CDR1 and CDR2 are DFQATT and SNEGSKA (reference sequence). The length of the CDR3 is 13 residues. CDR3 sequence reads: CSVRGLARGELFF. Here the CDR3 DNA reads TGCAGTGTTCGGGGACTAGCTAGGGGGGAGCTGTTTTTT.

This clonotype has only a few counts. The chain couples TRBV4-1 to TRBJ1-5; D gene unclear. The germline V gene encodes CDR1 MGHRA and CDR2 YSYEKL. CDR3 length: 14 residues. Trimming pared 0 bases from V and 6 bases from J, leaving 9 bases between. The CDR3 spells CASSQEAVLQPQHF. CDR3 nucleotide sequence: TGCGCCAGCAGCCAAGAGGCGGTACTTCAGCCCCAGCATTTT.

The chain uses TRBV24-1 and TRBJ2-1; D is possibly TRBD2 (5 bases). The CDR3 spans 17 residues. V gave up 3 bases and J gave up 7 bases, with 21 bases separating them. Germline assignment: CDR1 KGHDR and CDR2 SFDVKD. CDR3 region: CATSDLSPLTPGNEQFF. The CDR3 coding sequence is TGTGCCACCAGTGATCTCTCCCCGCTGACACCGGGGAATGAGCAGTTCTTC.

In this sample, this clonotype turned up a few times. The chain combines TRBV29-1 with TRBJ2-3; D possibly matches TRBD1 or TRBD2 (5 bases each). This CDR3 has 14 amino acids. V shed 0 bases and J shed 5 bases, with 12 bases lying between them. Germline CDR1 is SQVTM and CDR2 is ANQGSEA. DNA of the CDR3: TGCAGCGTTGAAGAGGGACCAATCCTAGATACGCAGTATTTT. This codes for CSVEEGPILDTQYF.